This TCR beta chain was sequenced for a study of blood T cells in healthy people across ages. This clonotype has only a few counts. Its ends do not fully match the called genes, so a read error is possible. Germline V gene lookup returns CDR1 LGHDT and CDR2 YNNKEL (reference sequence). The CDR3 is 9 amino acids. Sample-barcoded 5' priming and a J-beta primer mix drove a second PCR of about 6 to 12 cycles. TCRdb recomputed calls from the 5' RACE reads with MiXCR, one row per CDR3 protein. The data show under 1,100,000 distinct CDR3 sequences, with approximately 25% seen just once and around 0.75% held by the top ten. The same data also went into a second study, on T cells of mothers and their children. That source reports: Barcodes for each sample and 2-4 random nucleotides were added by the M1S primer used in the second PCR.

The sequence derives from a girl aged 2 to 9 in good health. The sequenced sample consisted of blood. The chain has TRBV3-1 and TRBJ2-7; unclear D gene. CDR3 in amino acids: CASSHEQCF. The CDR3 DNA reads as TGTGCCAGCAGCCACGAGCAGTGCTTC.